This T cell receptor (beta chain) was recovered during a study of cytomegalovirus exposure and HLA in healthy donors listed by TCRdb under 2017. Regarding the complete study: An earlier analysis of some 620 of the donors reported about 280 Gb of sequence data and around 120 million unique TCR beta sequences obtained from around 170 million T cells. The number of typed donors differed by locus: roughly 629-630 for A, B, C, DRB1 and DQB1; approximately 520 for DQA1; 606 for DPA1; and 450 to 480 for DPB1. An early release that covered more than 550 HLA-typed donors contained approximately 300 gigabases of sequencing data and 85 million to 100 million unique TCR sequences. The study was designed to test whether signatures of past pathogen exposure could be identified by cataloging public T cell receptors. In a later analysis, previously published TCR beta repertoires from roughly 710 donors were re-analyzed and high-resolution HLA genotyping was added so that TCR occurrence patterns could be studied. The study used immunosequencing to profile the T cell repertoires of 666 subjects and linked those repertoires to cytomegalovirus serostatus. Roughly five DR-DQ haplotypes were treated as single units for association and clustering because of strong linkage in the cohort. The later analysis used no new phenotypic data to find candidate immune exposures, relying instead on TCR beta sequences and their occurrence across donors. Donor age, sex, ethnicity and CMV serostatus were compiled together with the repertoire data. Of the 398 genotyped donors, about 80% fell in the genetic ancestry cluster associated with self-reported Caucasian donors. High-throughput TCR immunosequencing, statistical association of individual TCRs with disease status, and machine learning were combined to predict cytomegalovirus infection status. Besides the first cohort of around 700 subjects, a separate validation cohort made up of 120 different subjects was used. On average, around 240,000 unique TCR beta nucleotide sequences were sequenced per donor among more than 350 genotyped donors of the cohort, with around 19% of those sequences being non-productive. HLA typing included class I and class II loci at four-digit resolution. Every discovery cohort repertoire had been produced on one sequencing platform. A later genetic analysis used genome-wide SNP genotypes for 398 of the 666 donors, treating that subset as a discovery cohort. An earlier analysis of some 500 of the donors applied high-throughput TCR beta sequencing to assess whether each TCR beta V gene segment acted as functional or pseudogenic.

The study at large found these results: A further reported finding was that TCR beta sequences accurately predicted the HLA-A and HLA-B alleles for most subjects in the first cohort. A later analysis found that most CMV-associated TCR beta chains appeared HLA-restricted, with HLA associations seemingly driven largely by CMV exposure. The presence/absence analyses assumed that sequencing depth was roughly uniform across donors, and that assumption may not be true. Immune exposure information for the cohort was limited to CMV serostatus. In an earlier analysis of some 540 of the donors, most TCR beta V segments appeared in productive rearrangements about 87% or about 30% of the time, broadly matching IMGT annotations. In both the original and validation cohorts, the classifier was reported to diagnose cytomegalovirus status with high specificity and sensitivity. When HLA alleles, especially DR and DQ, strongly co-occurred, attributing TCR associations to individual alleles was difficult. While some public TCRs were present in many individuals, most TCR sequences turned up only very rarely across donors. According to the authors, the approach could potentially be generalized to other disease states and immunological phenotypes. In a later analysis, HLA-associated TCR beta chains showed more clonal expansion and lower generation probabilities than non-associated chains that were equally common. Because counts were too low, roughly 16 rarely observed V segments, including chromosome 9 orphons, were left out of the earlier analysis of a few hundred of the donors. Three of the identified cytomegalovirus-associated TCR beta chains were confirmed in vitro to be specific for cytomegalovirus antigens. Because the 87-base-pair reads could not distinguish some IMGT-functional V segments, including TRBV6-2 and TRBV6-3, those segments were excluded. In a later genetic analysis, fewer N-insertions in productive TCRs were reported among donors in an Asian-associated ancestry cluster than the roughly 700-donor mean. In a later analysis, the rate of TCR association differed among HLA loci, with DRB1 alleles having the most associated TCRs and HLA-C alleles having the fewest. Correlated functional status among segregating V segments might reflect linkage disequilibrium, but an unknown experimental factor could not be ruled out. This cohort had only TCR beta chains sequenced, and the lack of alpha or paired-chain data limited which features could be detected. In a later analysis, some 17,000 TCR beta sequences were associated with specific HLA alleles at a false discovery rate of 0.05. Because HLA typing was missing for some donors at each locus, association tests included only the typed subset. A cluster of highly shared sequence variants was judged likely to represent a technical artifact of the sequencing pipeline. According to a later analysis, parvovirus B19, influenza, CMV and Epstein-Barr virus appeared linked to several top co-occurrence clusters. A total of some 180 TCR beta chains were listed by the study as associated with cytomegalovirus. V-gene and J-gene trimming of TCR beta chains was associated with a missense DCLRE1C variant in a later genetic analysis, and the association was replicated in an independent cohort.

CDR3 length: 18 amino acids, cysteine to phenylalanine. Only the CDR3 DNA is retained, 54 bases long and in frame from the first base. From a lookup of the germline V gene (reference sequence), CDR1 and CDR2 are LNHDA and SQIVND. From V the trimming removes 4 bases and from J it removes 0 bases, while the gene matches leave 14 bases of the junction unaccounted for. To prepare the library, the immunoSEQ multiplex PCR assay was applied. A mixture of 60 forward primers for TCR Vbeta segments and 13 reverse primers for TCR Jbeta segments was used in the multiplex PCR. The CDR3 region of rearranged TCR beta genes was amplified from genomic DNA by a multiplex PCR assay. The amplified TCR beta libraries were sequenced on the Illumina HiSeq System as 87-base-pair reads. As for how the authors treated the data: A later analysis tallied tens of millions of unique TCR beta chains across the 610 or so repertoires, and around 9.9 million of those chains were shared by two or more donors. Raw reads were error-corrected and collapsed into unique sequences by a nearest-neighbor algorithm in which closely related sequences were merged to remove PCR and sequencing errors. Alignment of CDR3 sequences to IMGT reference sequences was used to assign V, D and J gene segments. For a sequence to be retained, a match of at least six nucleotides was required to both a V gene segment and a J gene segment. A rearrangement counted as productive if the CDR3 had no stop codons and remained in frame with V and J, and every other rearrangement counted as non-productive. Following IMGT convention, CDR3 was defined as the stretch from the second conserved V-encoded cysteine up to the conserved J-encoded phenylalanine. Sequences without an unambiguous match to a single V gene segment were excluded from the earlier analysis of 450 to 750 of the donors. An earlier analysis of 587 of the donors called V segments functional above 56.7% productive rearrangements and segregating when the between-donor standard deviation exceeded 5%. A statistical classification framework was built to diagnose cytomegalovirus status from the catalog of TCR beta chain sequences. In a later analysis, TCR nucleotide sequences were compared against IMGT/GENE-DB human TR gene sequences so that V and J genes could be assigned. In a later analysis, CDR3 sequences and most-parsimonious VDJ recombination scenarios were assigned using the TCRdist pipeline. In a later analysis, every TCR beta chain was defined by the combination of its CDR3 amino acid sequence and its V-gene family, and reads without a unique V-gene family were dropped. As a way to deal with suspected cross-contamination and a sequencing artifact, a later analysis dropped over 550 nucleotide sequences that were highly shared and had low generation probability. A later analysis calculated a clonal expansion index for each public chain from normalized within-repertoire ranks of inferred template counts. In a later analysis, generation probabilities were computed using a VDJ recombination model fitted to out-of-frame rearrangements, and the results were checked against IGoR. Hypergeometric tests were used in a later analysis to score TCR-TCR, TCR-HLA and TCR-CMV co-occurrence, with a repertoire-size bias correction applied to the TCR pairs. To estimate false discovery rates, a later analysis permuted the HLA or CMV assignments 20 times. A later analysis grouped co-occurring TCRs with DBSCAN, adding TCRdist sequence similarity when clustering within HLA-allele-positive subsets. For co-occurrence clustering, repertoires with fewer than 30,000 or more than 120,000 public chains were excluded, along with five or six repertoires with anomalous nucleotide sharing. In TCRdb, the immuneACCESS table is reduced to in-frame sequences with V and J assigned. These tables do not hold every clone; where another copy was compared, an unresolved V gene accounts for under half, and the others remain unexplained. V and J calls and clone size follow that table, whereas D and trimming were derived from the DNA. The sample records about 83,000 clones, around 81% of which are singletons. About 1.9% of the sample is in the top ten clones.

The cohort comprised approximately 700 healthy bone marrow donors. At the time of sampling, all cohort members were nominally healthy, though unrecorded immune exposures were likely present. The donor was CMV seronegative and was included in the group of hundreds of seronegative cohort members. A peripheral blood sample was provided by each donor, and peripheral blood mononuclear cells were used for TCR beta sequencing. Genomic DNA extraction from the blood cell samples was performed with the Qiagen DNeasy Blood Extraction Kit. This clone has more than one count but fewer than ten. This clone's antigen is unknown. Base-call qualities are not available, and no considerably larger clone is one nucleotide away.

This chain is built from TRBV19 and TRBJ1-1; 7 nucleotides in the junction match TRBD1. The clonotype was recovered from a woman between 25 and 40 years old in good health and CMV-seronegative. The sample was PBMCs. The CDR3 sequence is CASSTRGTALAMNTEAFF. At the DNA level, the sequence is TGTGCCAGTAGTACCCGTGGGACAGCCTTAGCAATGAACACTGAAGCTTTCTTT.